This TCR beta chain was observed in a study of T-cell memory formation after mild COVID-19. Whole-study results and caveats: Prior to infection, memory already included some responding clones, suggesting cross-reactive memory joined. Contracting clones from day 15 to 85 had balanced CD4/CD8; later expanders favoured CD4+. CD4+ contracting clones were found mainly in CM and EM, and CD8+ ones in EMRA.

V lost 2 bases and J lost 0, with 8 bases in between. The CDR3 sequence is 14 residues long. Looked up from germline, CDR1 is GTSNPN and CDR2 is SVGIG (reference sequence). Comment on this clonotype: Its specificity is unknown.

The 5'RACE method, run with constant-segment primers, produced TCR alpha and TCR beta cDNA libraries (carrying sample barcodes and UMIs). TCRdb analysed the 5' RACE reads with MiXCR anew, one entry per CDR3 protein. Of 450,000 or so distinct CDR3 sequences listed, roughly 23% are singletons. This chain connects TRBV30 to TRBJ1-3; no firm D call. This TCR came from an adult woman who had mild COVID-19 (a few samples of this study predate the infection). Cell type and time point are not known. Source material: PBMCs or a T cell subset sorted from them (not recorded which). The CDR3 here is CAWSSFSSGNTIYF. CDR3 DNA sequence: TGTGCCTGGAGTAGTTTCAGCTCTGGAAACACCATATATTTT.